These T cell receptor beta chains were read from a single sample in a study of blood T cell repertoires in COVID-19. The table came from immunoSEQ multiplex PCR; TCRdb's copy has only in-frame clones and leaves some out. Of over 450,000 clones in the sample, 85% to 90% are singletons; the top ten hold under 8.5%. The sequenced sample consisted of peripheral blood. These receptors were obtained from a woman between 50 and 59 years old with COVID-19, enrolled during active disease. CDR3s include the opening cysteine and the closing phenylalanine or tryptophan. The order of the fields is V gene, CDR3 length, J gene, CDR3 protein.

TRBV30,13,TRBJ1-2,CAWKRTEERGYTF
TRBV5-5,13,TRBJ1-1,CASSFETNTEAFF
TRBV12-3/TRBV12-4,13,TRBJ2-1,CASRPGLVDEQFF
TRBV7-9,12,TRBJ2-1,CASSGSSNEQFF
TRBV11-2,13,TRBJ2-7,CASLQGHRDEQYF
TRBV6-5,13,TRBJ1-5,CASRAHSNQPQHF
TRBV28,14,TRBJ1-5,CASEDRVVDQPQHF
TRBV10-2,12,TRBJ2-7,CASSADRDEQYF
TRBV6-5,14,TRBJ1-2,CASSYSQQGRGYTF
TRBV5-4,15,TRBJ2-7,CASSLDGTGSYEQYF
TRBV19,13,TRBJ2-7,CASSLQATYEQYF
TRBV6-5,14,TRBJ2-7,CASSYSSGGYEQYF
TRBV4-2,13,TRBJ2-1,CASSQDELREQFF
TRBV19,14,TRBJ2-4,CASSILAWANIQYF
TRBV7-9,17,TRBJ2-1,CASSLDSGGPSDNEQFF
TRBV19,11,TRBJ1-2,CASSYGGGYTF
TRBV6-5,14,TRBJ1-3,CASTGDRAGNTIYF
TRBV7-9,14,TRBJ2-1,CASRAGGTYNEQFF
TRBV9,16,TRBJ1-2,CASSVAAGQGNGGYTF
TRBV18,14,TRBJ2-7,CASSRNRDTYEQYF
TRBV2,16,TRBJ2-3,CASSEIQRDFTDTQYF
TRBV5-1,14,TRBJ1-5,CASSLSGGDQPQHF
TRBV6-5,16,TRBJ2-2,CASSYRPLLNTGELFF
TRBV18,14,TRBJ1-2,CASSPGQGREGYTF
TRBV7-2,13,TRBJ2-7,CASSFRARYEQYF
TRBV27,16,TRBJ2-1,CASSLTRGNAYNEQFF
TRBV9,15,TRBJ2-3,CASSVVTGQADTQYF
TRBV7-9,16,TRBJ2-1,CASSTSQGSSYNEQFF
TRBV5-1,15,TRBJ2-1,CASSLEGTGADEQFF
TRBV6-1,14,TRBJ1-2,CASSDGTGGYGYTF
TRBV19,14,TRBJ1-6,CASTMGGDNSPLHF
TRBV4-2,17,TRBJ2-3,CASSQGGSGGLTDTQYF
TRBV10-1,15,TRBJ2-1,CASGDGGRSYNEQFF
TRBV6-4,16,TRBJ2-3,CASSRTSGMSTDTQYF
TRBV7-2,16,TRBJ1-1,CASTLLRGTRGSEAFF
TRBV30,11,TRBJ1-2,CAYLTGGGYTF
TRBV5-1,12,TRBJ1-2,CASSYGDYGYTF
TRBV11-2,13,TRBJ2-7,CASSARDRDEQYF
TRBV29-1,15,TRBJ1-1,CSVVSIGLLNTEAFF
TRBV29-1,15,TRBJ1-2,CSDRGGLQGAEGYTF
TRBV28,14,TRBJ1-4,CATLAYDSGEKLFF
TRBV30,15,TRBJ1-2,CAWSVKGRVDYGYTF
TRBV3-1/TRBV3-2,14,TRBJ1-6,CASSPVAEGGPLHF
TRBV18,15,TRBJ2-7,CASSLRGQVMGEQYF
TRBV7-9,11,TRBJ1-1,CASSSETEAFF
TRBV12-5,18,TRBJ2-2,CASGSNRRGYGPTGELFF